These T cell receptor beta chains were read from a single sample in a study of blood T cells in healthy people across ages. One entry per CDR3 protein results from TCRdb running MiXCR on the 5' RACE reads. This table has about 1.1 million distinct CDR3 sequences, more than 30% appearing once. The sequencing input was blood. The receptors stem from a young man in good health. Each CDR3 is given with its conserved first and last residue. D genes are given only for firm matches. Clone size is shown for a subset of rows, as once, few, many or a class of expanded clone.

d_call: TRBD2
v_call: TRBV12-3/TRBV12-4
j_call: TRBJ2-1
clone_size: .
cdr3_aa: CASSLGASGGQQQFF
cdr3_nt: TGTGCCAGCAGTTTAGGGGCTAGCGGGGGACAACAGCAGTTCTTC

d_call: .
v_call: TRBV10-3
j_call: TRBJ2-2
clone_size: .
cdr3_aa: CAIRATATGELFF
cdr3_nt: TGTGCCATCAGAGCCACAGCCACCGGGGAGCTGTTTTTT

d_call: .
v_call: TRBV4-3
j_call: TRBJ2-5
clone_size: .
cdr3_aa: CASSRRLGDEQYF
cdr3_nt: TGCGCCAGCAGCCGAAGGTTAGGGGATGAGCAGTACTTC

d_call: .
v_call: TRBV28
j_call: TRBJ2-3
clone_size: .
cdr3_aa: CASSLPGRGTDTQYF
cdr3_nt: TGTGCCAGCAGTCTACCGGGGCGAGGCACAGATACGCAGTATTTT

d_call: .
v_call: TRBV29-1
j_call: TRBJ2-1
clone_size: many
cdr3_aa: CSVLQVNEQFF
cdr3_nt: TGCAGCGTTCTACAGGTCAATGAGCAGTTCTTC

d_call: TRBD2
v_call: TRBV12-3/TRBV12-4
j_call: TRBJ2-2
clone_size: once
cdr3_aa: CASLGGGRDTGELFF
cdr3_nt: TGTGCCAGCCTCGGGGGGGGGAGAGACACCGGGGAGCTGTTTTTT

d_call: .
v_call: TRBV7-9
j_call: TRBJ2-7
clone_size: once
cdr3_aa: CASSLASGIYNEQYF
cdr3_nt: TGTGCCAGCAGCTTAGCGTCAGGAATATACAATGAGCAGTACTTC

d_call: .
v_call: TRBV3-1
j_call: TRBJ2-1
clone_size: .
cdr3_aa: CASSPFGENEQFF
cdr3_nt: TGTGCCAGCAGCCCTTTCGGGGAAAATGAGCAGTTCTTC

d_call: TRBD1
v_call: TRBV4-1
j_call: TRBJ1-5
clone_size: .
cdr3_aa: CASSHQGVLGNQPQHF
cdr3_nt: TGCGCCAGCAGCCATCAGGGGGTTTTGGGCAATCAGCCCCAGCATTTT

d_call: TRBD1
v_call: TRBV11-2
j_call: TRBJ2-3
clone_size: .
cdr3_aa: CASSSQTGTGSDTQYF
cdr3_nt: TGTGCCAGCAGCTCACAGACCGGGACAGGGTCAGATACGCAGTATTTT

d_call: TRBD1
v_call: TRBV5-1
j_call: TRBJ1-2
clone_size: .
cdr3_aa: CASSLNTGENYGYTF
cdr3_nt: TGCGCCAGCAGCCTGAACACAGGGGAAAACTATGGCTACACCTTC

d_call: TRBD2
v_call: TRBV12-3/TRBV12-4
j_call: TRBJ2-1
clone_size: .
cdr3_aa: CASSLGRSGGQKETQFF
cdr3_nt: TGTGCCAGCAGTTTAGGCAGGAGCGGGGGTCAAAAAGAGACCCAGTTCTTC

d_call: .
v_call: TRBV7-2
j_call: TRBJ2-7
clone_size: few
cdr3_aa: CASSSDRASTYEQYF
cdr3_nt: TGTGCCAGCAGCTCCGACAGAGCCTCGACCTACGAGCAGTACTTC

d_call: .
v_call: TRBV6-5
j_call: TRBJ2-7
clone_size: .
cdr3_aa: CASKIEAGGYNEQYF
cdr3_nt: TGTGCCAGCAAAATCGAAGCGGGCGGATACAATGAGCAGTACTTC

d_call: .
v_call: TRBV11-3
j_call: TRBJ2-1
clone_size: few
cdr3_aa: CASGPIGSYNEQFF
cdr3_nt: TGTGCCAGCGGACCAATAGGCTCCTACAATGAGCAGTTCTTC

d_call: TRBD2
v_call: TRBV20-1
j_call: TRBJ2-1
clone_size: few
cdr3_aa: CSARAVAGGSFSYNEQFF
cdr3_nt: TGCAGTGCTAGAGCGGTAGCGGGGGGATCCTTCTCCTACAATGAGCAGTTCTTC

d_call: .
v_call: TRBV7-9
j_call: TRBJ1-4
clone_size: .
cdr3_aa: CASSSQGADSEKLFF
cdr3_nt: TGTGCCAGCAGCTCCCAGGGAGCGGACAGTGAAAAACTGTTTTTT

d_call: TRBD2
v_call: TRBV5-1
j_call: TRBJ2-5
clone_size: few
cdr3_aa: CASSFRLAGTTSQETQYF
cdr3_nt: TGCGCCAGCAGCTTCCGACTAGCGGGGACTACCAGCCAAGAGACCCAGTACTTC

d_call: TRBD1
v_call: TRBV7-9
j_call: TRBJ1-2
clone_size: .
cdr3_aa: CASSRQGLHYGYTF
cdr3_nt: TGTGCCAGCAGCAGACAGGGGTTGCACTATGGCTACACCTTC

d_call: TRBD2
v_call: TRBV10-3
j_call: TRBJ2-1
clone_size: .
cdr3_aa: CAISESMRAGGHDEQFF
cdr3_nt: TGTGCCATCAGTGAGTCGATGAGAGCGGGGGGTCACGATGAGCAGTTCTTC

d_call: TRBD2
v_call: TRBV9
j_call: TRBJ2-1
clone_size: few
cdr3_aa: CASSVGAGGDNEQFF
cdr3_nt: TGTGCCAGCAGCGTAGGAGCGGGGGGGGATAATGAGCAGTTCTTC

d_call: .
v_call: TRBV7-9
j_call: TRBJ1-2
clone_size: .
cdr3_aa: CASSLEQPHGYTF
cdr3_nt: TGTGCCAGCAGCTTAGAACAGCCACATGGCTACACCTTC

d_call: .
v_call: TRBV3-1
j_call: TRBJ1-2
clone_size: .
cdr3_aa: CASSQGTVGCGYTF
cdr3_nt: TGTGCCAGCAGCCAAGGGACAGTGGGATGTGGCTACACCTTC

d_call: TRBD1
v_call: TRBV16
j_call: TRBJ1-4
clone_size: few
cdr3_aa: CASSQFQGVTNEKLFF
cdr3_nt: TGTGCCAGCAGCCAATTCCAGGGGGTAACTAATGAAAAACTGTTTTTT

d_call: .
v_call: TRBV7-6
j_call: TRBJ2-2
clone_size: .
cdr3_aa: CASSRDNRGEIANTGELFF
cdr3_nt: TGTGCCAGCAGCCGAGATAATAGGGGGGAGATTGCGAACACCGGGGAGCTGTTTTTT

d_call: .
v_call: TRBV7-3
j_call: TRBJ2-1
clone_size: .
cdr3_aa: CASSLLPDRLYNEQFF
cdr3_nt: TGTGCCAGCAGCTTATTACCTGACAGGTTATACAATGAGCAGTTCTTC

d_call: .
v_call: TRBV11-1
j_call: TRBJ2-5
clone_size: many
cdr3_aa: CASSQAGYFQETQYF
cdr3_nt: TGTGCCAGCAGCCAGGCCGGATACTTCCAAGAGACCCAGTACTTC

d_call: .
v_call: TRBV9
j_call: TRBJ1-1
clone_size: many
cdr3_aa: CASSVAGSTEAFF
cdr3_nt: TGTGCCAGCAGCGTAGCGGGAAGCACTGAAGCTTTCTTT

d_call: .
v_call: TRBV4-2
j_call: TRBJ1-4
clone_size: .
cdr3_aa: CASSHDTEDNEKLFF
cdr3_nt: TGTGCCAGCAGCCATGATACGGAGGATAATGAAAAACTGTTTTTT

d_call: TRBD2
v_call: TRBV9
j_call: TRBJ2-1
clone_size: .
cdr3_aa: CASSVSERGRGSYNEQFF
cdr3_nt: TGTGCCAGCAGCGTCTCTGAGCGGGGGAGAGGCTCCTACAATGAGCAGTTCTTC

d_call: TRBD1
v_call: TRBV5-1
j_call: TRBJ1-1
clone_size: few
cdr3_aa: CASSRGRDRVGTEAFF
cdr3_nt: TGCGCCAGCAGCCGTGGTCGGGACAGGGTGGGCACTGAAGCTTTCTTT

d_call: TRBD1
v_call: TRBV27
j_call: TRBJ2-7
clone_size: .
cdr3_aa: CVSSFRDSIYEQYF
cdr3_nt: TGTGTCAGCAGTTTTAGGGACAGCATCTACGAGCAGTACTTC